The clone carrying this TCR beta chain was detected a few times. TCRdb reanalysed the PCR reads using MiXCR and keeps one entry per CDR3 protein. The sample yields about 640,000 distinct CDR3 sequences, nearly 20% seen once. The sample belongs to a study of molecular identifiers for immune sequencing clone quantification. About the study: Replicate RNA from 20,000 or 100,000 naive CD8 T cells formed five aliquots; four were sequenced.

Naive CD8 T cells were sorted, and the gate applied was CD8+CD4-CCR7+CD45RA+. V lost 4 bases and J lost 1, with 13 bases in between. The CDR3 is 16 amino acids. The germline CDR1 and CDR2 sequences are KGHDR and SFDVKD. The J gene is TRBJ2-1, the V gene TRBV24-1, with a possible D match to TRBD1 (6 bases). The receptor's source is a human donor in good health. Some libraries in this study had Jurkat cell RNA spiked in. The sequenced sample was naive CD8+ T cells from blood, with Jurkat cell RNA spiked in. Subset of the sample: FACS-sorted CD8+CD4-CCR7+CD45RA+ naive T cells. The CDR3 sequence is CATSDSQGSSYNEQFF. DNA of the CDR3: TGTGCCACCAGTGACTCACAGGGTTCGTCCTACAATGAGCAGTTCTTC.